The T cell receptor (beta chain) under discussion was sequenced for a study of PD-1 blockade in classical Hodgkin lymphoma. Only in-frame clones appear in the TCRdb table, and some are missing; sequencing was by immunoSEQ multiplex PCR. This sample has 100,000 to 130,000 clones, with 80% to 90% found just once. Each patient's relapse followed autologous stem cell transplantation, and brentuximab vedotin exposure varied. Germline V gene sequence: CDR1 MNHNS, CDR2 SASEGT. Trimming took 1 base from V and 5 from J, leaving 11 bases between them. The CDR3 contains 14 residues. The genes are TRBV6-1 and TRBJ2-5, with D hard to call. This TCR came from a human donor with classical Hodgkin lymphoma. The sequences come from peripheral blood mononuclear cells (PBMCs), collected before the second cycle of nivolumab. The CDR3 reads CASSEGSLPETQYF. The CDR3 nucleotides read TGTGCCAGCAGTGAAGGAAGCCTGCCGGAGACCCAGTACTTC.